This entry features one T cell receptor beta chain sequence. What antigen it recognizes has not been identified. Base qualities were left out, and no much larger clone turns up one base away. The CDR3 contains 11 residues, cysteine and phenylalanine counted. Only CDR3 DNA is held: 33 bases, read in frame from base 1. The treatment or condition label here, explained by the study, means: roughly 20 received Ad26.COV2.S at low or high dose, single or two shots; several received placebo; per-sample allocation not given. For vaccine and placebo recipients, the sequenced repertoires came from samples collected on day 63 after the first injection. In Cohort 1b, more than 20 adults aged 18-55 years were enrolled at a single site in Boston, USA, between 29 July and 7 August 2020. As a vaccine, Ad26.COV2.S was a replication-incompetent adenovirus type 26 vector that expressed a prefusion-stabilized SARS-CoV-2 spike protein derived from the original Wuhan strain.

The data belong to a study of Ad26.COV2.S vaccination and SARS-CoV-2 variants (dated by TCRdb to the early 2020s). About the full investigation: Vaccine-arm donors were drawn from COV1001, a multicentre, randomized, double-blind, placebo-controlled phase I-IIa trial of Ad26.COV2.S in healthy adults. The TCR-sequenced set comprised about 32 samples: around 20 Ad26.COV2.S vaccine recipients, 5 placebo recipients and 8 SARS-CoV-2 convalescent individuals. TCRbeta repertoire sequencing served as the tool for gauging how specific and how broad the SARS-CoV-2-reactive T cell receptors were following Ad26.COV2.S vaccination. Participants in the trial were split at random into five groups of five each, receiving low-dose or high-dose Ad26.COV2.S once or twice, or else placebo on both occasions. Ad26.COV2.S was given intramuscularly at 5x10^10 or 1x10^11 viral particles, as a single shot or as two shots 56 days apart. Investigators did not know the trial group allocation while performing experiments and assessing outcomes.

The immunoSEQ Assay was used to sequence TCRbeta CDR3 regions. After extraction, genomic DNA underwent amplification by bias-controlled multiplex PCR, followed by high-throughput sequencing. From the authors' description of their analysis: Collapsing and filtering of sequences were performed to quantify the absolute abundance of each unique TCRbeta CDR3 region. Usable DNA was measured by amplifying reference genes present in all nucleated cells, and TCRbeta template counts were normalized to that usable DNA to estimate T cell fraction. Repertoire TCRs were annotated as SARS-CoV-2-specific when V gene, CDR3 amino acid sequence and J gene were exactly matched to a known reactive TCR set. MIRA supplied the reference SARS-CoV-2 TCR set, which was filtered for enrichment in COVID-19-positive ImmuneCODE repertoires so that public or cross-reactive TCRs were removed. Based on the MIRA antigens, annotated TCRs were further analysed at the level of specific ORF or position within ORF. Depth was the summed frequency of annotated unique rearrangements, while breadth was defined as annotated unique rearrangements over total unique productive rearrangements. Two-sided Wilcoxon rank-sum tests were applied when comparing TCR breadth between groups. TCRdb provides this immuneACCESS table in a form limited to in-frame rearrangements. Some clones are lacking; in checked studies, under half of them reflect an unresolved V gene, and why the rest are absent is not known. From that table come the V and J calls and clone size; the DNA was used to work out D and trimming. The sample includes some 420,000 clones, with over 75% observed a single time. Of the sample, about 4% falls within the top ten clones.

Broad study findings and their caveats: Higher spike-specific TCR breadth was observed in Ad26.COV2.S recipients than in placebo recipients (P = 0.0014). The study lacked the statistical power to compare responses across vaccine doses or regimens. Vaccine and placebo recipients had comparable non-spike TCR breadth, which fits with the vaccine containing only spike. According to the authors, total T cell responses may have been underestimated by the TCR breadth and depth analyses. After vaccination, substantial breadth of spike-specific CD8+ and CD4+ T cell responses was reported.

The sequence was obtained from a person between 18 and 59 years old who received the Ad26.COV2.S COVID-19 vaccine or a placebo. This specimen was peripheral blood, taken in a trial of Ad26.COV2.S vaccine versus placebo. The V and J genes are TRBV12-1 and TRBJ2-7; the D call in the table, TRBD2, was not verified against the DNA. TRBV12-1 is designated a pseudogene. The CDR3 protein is CASSFTDLQYF. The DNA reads TGTGCCAGCAGCTTTACTGATCTGCAGTACTTC.